The clone carrying this T cell receptor (beta chain) was seen more than once but under ten times. The antigen remains undetermined. This specimen belongs to a study of blood T cells in healthy people across ages. A sample-barcoded 5' primer and a J-beta primer mix were used in a second PCR of about 6 to 11 cycles. The authors tagged each cDNA molecule using a template-switch adaptor with 12 random nucleotides. MiXCR was run by TCRdb on the 5' RACE reads, yielding one entry per CDR3 protein. Of some 800,000 distinct CDR3 sequences in the sample, under 45% are singletons; the top ten hold approximately 20%. Total RNA was isolated from each sample in quantities of at least 5.5 micrograms. Study findings and constraints: The study found TCR beta diversity correlated strongly with naive T cell percentage. Age showed a roughly linear inverse relationship with TCR beta diversity per million T cells.

This TCR came from a man between 60 and 75 years old in good health. The sequenced sample was blood.

In DNA, the CDR3 is TGTGCCAGCAGCTCCGTGACCCCCCGGGCAGATACGCAGTATTTT. This encodes CASSSVTPRADTQYF. The chain links TRBV7-2 to TRBJ2-3; the D is unclear. The V gene lost 4 bases and the J gene lost 4 bases, with 15 bases spanning the gap. Germline V lookup: CDR1 SGHTA, CDR2 FQGNSA. The CDR3 runs 15 residues. Combining the CDR3 with reference TRBV7-2 and TRBJ2-3 gives the whole variable domain GAGVSQSPSNKVTEKGKDVELRCDPISGHTALYWYRQSLGQGLEFLIYFQGNSAPDKSGLPSDRFSAERTGGSVSTLTIQRTQQEDSAVYLCASSSVTPRADTQYFGPGTRLTVL.